These 16 T cell receptor beta chains share one sample of origin, sequenced in a study of blood T cell repertoires in COVID-19. Method: immunoSEQ multiplex PCR; TCRdb's copy keeps in-frame clones and lacks some. Here the sample spans about 270,000 clones, 81% being singletons. Source material: peripheral blood. The receptor set was obtained from a woman in her sixties with active or convalescent COVID-19.

The chain joins TRBV4-3 to TRBJ1-6; perhaps TRBD1 as D (6 bases). The CDR3 runs 20 residues. CDR1 is LGHNA and CDR2 is YSLEER in the germline V gene. Trimming cost V 0 bases and J 0 bases, with 18 bases left between them. This CDR3 is CASSQDAARGASSYNSPLHF. The CDR3 DNA reads as TGCGCCAGCAGCCAAGACGCCGCCCGGGGGGCGAGCTCCTATAATTCACCCCTCCACTTT.

In this sample, this clone turned up once. The V call is TRBV29-1, the J call TRBJ1-2; TRBD1 might be the D (6 bases). CDR1 is SQVTM and CDR2 is ANQGSEA in the germline V gene. The CDR3 consists of 13 residues. V was pared by 3 bases and J by 7 bases, with 15 bases between. CDR3 region: CSVDRGYGFGYTF. In DNA form, the CDR3 reads TGCAGCGTTGATAGGGGGTATGGGTTTGGCTACACCTTC.

The chain employs TRBV5-6 and TRBJ1-4, with D possibly matching TRBD1 (6 bases). CDR3 size: 14 residues. V was clipped by 4 bases and J by 6 bases, with 13 bases between them. CDR1 and CDR2 (germline): SGHDT, YYEEEE. CDR3 in DNA: TGTGCCAGCAGCCCACAACAGGGTTATGAAAAACTGTTTTTT. It yields the protein CASSPQQGYEKLFF.

This rearrangement joins TRBV6-5 to TRBJ1-6; D call uncertain. The V and J ends lost 0 bases and 7 bases respectively, with 7 bases between them. The CDR3 is made up of 14 amino acids. Germline CDR1 reads MNHEY; CDR2 reads SVGAGI. The DNA for the CDR3 is TGTGCCAGCAGTTACTCGGAGGGAAATTCACCCCTCCACTTT. Amino acids: CASSYSEGNSPLHF.

The chain joins TRBV7-9 to TRBJ1-2; D is uncertain. The CDR3 runs 11 residues. Trimming stripped 5 bases from V and 3 bases from J, with 4 bases between. Germline loops: CDR1 SEHNR, CDR2 FQNEAQ (reference sequence). Written as DNA, the CDR3 is TGTGCCAGCAGCCGGGACTATGGCTACACCTTC. Protein: CASSRDYGYTF.

The CDR3 region is CASSAPEGQLAGGLNQETQYF. The CDR3, as DNA: TGTGCCAGCAGTGCTCCTGAAGGGCAACTAGCGGGGGGCCTAAACCAAGAGACCCAGTACTTC. The rearrangement joins TRBV2 to TRBJ2-5, with 12 nucleotides matching TRBD2. The CDR3 covers 21 residues. The germline V gene encodes CDR1 SNHLY and CDR2 FYNNEI. The junction had 18 bases not matched to a gene; V was cut back by 4 bases and J by 0 bases.

The chain combines TRBV9 with TRBJ1-4, with D possibly being TRBD1 (5 bases). The CDR3 runs to 16 residues. Per germline, CDR1 SGDLS and CDR2 YYNGEE. Trimming took off 2 bases at V and 0 bases at J, with 11 bases between the two ends. CDR3 loop: CASSVSTGATNEKLFF. CDR3 in DNA: TGTGCCAGCAGCGTGTCGACGGGGGCAACTAATGAAAAACTGTTTTTT. Together with reference TRBV9 and TRBJ1-4, the CDR3 gives the full variable domain: DSGVTQTPKHLITATGQRVTLRCSPRSGDLSVYWYQQSLDQGLQFLIQYYNGEERAKGNILERFSAQQFPDLHSELNLSSLELGDSALYFCASSVSTGATNEKLFFGSGTQLSVL.

V is TRBV9 and J is TRBJ2-7, with D possibly TRBD2 on 5 matching bases. V lost 4 bases to trimming and J lost 6 bases, with 20 bases between them. The CDR3 loop spans 15 amino acids. Germline V gives CDR1 SGDLS, CDR2 YYNGEE. The CDR3 here is CASSSQSGVAIEQYF. The DNA for the CDR3 is TGTGCCAGCAGCTCACAATCCGGGGTCGCCATCGAGCAGTACTTC.

This chain connects TRBV2 to TRBJ2-1, with 7 bases identical to TRBD1. The CDR3 extends over 12 amino acids. The germline gives CDR1 SNHLY, CDR2 FYNNEI. J gave up 11 bases and V 6 bases, and 7 bases lay outside the gene matches. This CDR3 is CASRLQGYQQFF. CDR3 in DNA: TGTGCCAGCAGGCTACAGGGGTATCAGCAGTTCTTC.

This clone was observed a handful of times. Other DNA sequences in the same sample also yield this CDR3. The rearrangement links TRBV5-1 to TRBJ2-3, with 8 bases aligning to TRBD2. After removal of 0 bases from V and 2 bases from J, the junction contained 2 bases not matched to a gene. The germline V gene encodes CDR1 SGHRS and CDR2 YFSETQ. The CDR3 length is 15 residues. CDR3 nucleotide sequence: TGCGCCAGCAGCTTGGAGCGGGGGCCCACAGATACGCAGTATTTT. Its translation is CASSLERGPTDTQYF.

V is TRBV28 and J is TRBJ1-6; D unclear. The CDR3 is 15 residues long. Germline values: CDR1 MDHEN, CDR2 SYDVKM. V was shortened by 7 bases and J by 3 bases, with 13 bases between the two germline ends. CDR3 sequence (DNA): TGTGCCAGCACCCCTAGACGCGTCTATAATTCACCCCTCCACTTT. Protein: CASTPRRVYNSPLHF.

This clone was counted ten times or more. This chain links TRBV27 with TRBJ2-4; D unresolved. The V gene lost 7 bases and the J gene lost 6 bases, with 10 bases spanning the gap. CDR1 is MNHEY and CDR2 is SMNVEV in the germline V gene (reference sequence). The CDR3 consists of 12 residues. CDR3 DNA sequence: TGTGCCAGCAATGGCCCGTCAAACATTCAGTACTTC. Amino acid sequence: CASNGPSNIQYF.

This clone was counted between two and nine times. This chain connects TRBV29-1 to TRBJ2-5, with D unresolved. Germline lookup yields CDR1 SQVTM and CDR2 ANQGSEA. The CDR3 length is 12 residues. CDR3 amino acids: CNVRFFRETQYF. Written as DNA, the CDR3 is TGCAACGTCCGGTTCTTCCGGGAGACCCAGTACTTC.

This clone came up a few times. This sequence joins TRBV19 and TRBJ2-4; TRBD1 might be the D (5 bases). Trimming took 4 bases from V and 0 from J, leaving 16 bases between them. CDR1 and CDR2 from the germline V gene are LNHDA and SQIVND (reference sequence). There are 17 residues in the CDR3. The CDR3, as DNA: TGTGCCAGTAGTACCCAAACACATCAGGGAGCCAAAAACATTCAGTACTTC. Translation: CASSTQTHQGAKNIQYF.

To note about this clone: At one boundary the junction diverges from the germline segment, which might be a read error. The gene calls are TRBV7-7 and TRBJ2-2, with TRBD1 as a possible D gene (5 bases). CDR3 length: 16 residues. Per the germline V gene, CDR1 is SSHAT and CDR2 is FNYEAQ (reference sequence). This CDR3 is CASSVDSLANTGELFF. CDR3 DNA: TGTGCTAGCAGCGTCGACAGTCTGGCGAACACCGGGGAGCTGTTTTTT.

This sequence joins TRBV7-8 and TRBJ1-5; D perhaps matches TRBD1 (5 bases). Germline V lookup: CDR1 SGHVS, CDR2 FQNEAQ. CDR3 size: 17 residues. Trimming stripped 1 base from V and 3 bases from J, with 16 bases between. The CDR3 sequence is CASSLDSWGDVNQPQHF. The CDR3 coding sequence is TGTGCCAGCAGCTTAGACTCTTGGGGGGATGTCAATCAGCCCCAGCATTTT.